The 6 T cell receptor beta chains given below trace back to one sample, sequenced in a study of blood T cell repertoires in COVID-19. The protocol was immunoSEQ multiplex PCR, while the TCRdb copy is restricted to in-frame clones and leaves out a portion. The sample holds over 100,000 clones, 75% to 90% seen once. Material: peripheral blood. These receptors all come from a human donor in a cohort sampled during active COVID-19.

The chain couples TRBV11-2 to TRBJ2-2, with D unresolved. V shed 4 bases and J shed 7 bases, with 10 bases lying between them. There are 13 residues in the CDR3. Per the germline V gene, CDR1 is SGHAT and CDR2 is FQNNGV. CDR3: CASSSIRGGELFF. The CDR3 DNA reads as TGTGCCAGCAGCTCTATTAGAGGCGGGGAGCTGTTTTTT.

The rearrangement links TRBV18 to TRBJ2-5, with D unclear. CDR1 KGHSH and CDR2 LQKENI come from the germline V gene. The CDR3 length is 13 residues. The V and J ends lost 2 bases and 3 bases respectively, with 7 bases between them. CDR3 residues: CASSPSSEETQYF. The CDR3 DNA sequence: TGTGCCAGCTCACCATCCAGTGAAGAGACCCAGTACTTC.

V and J are TRBV6-5 and TRBJ2-1, with D hard to call. Germline V gene lookup returns CDR1 MNHEY and CDR2 SVGAGI. The length of the CDR3 is 12 residues. With 4 bases removed from V and 5 bases from J, the gap between germline ends came to 6 bases. Here the CDR3 reads CASSSTDNEQFF. CDR3 coding DNA: TGTGCCAGCAGTTCAACAGACAATGAGCAGTTCTTC.

This clone was seen only once. This sequence joins TRBV12-3 or TRBV12-4 and TRBJ2-5; D unresolved. There are 13 residues in the CDR3. Trimming took off 5 bases at V and 0 bases at J, with 7 bases between the two ends. CDR3 DNA sequence: TGTGCCAGCAGTAGACAAGACCAAGAGACCCAGTACTTC. Translation gives CASSRQDQETQYF.

The chain employs TRBV5-1 and TRBJ2-2; 8 bases match TRBD1. The CDR3 has 15 residues. V shed 5 bases, J shed 3 bases, and the junction held 6 bases outside the gene matches. The germline gives CDR1 SGHRS, CDR2 YFSETQ. CDR3 loop: CASRRQGADTGELFF. The DNA for the CDR3 is TGCGCCAGCAGGAGGCAGGGGGCGGACACCGGGGAGCTGTTTTTT.

A single count supports this clone. J is TRBJ2-7 and V is TRBV5-4; TRBD1 aligns across 9 bases. The V gene's germline CDR1 is SGHNT and CDR2 YYREEE (reference sequence). V was pared by 2 bases and J by 0 bases, with 3 bases of the junction left unmatched. CDR3 length: 15 residues. The CDR3 DNA reads TGTGCCAGCAGCTTTGGGGACAGGGCCTCCTACGAGCAGTACTTC. Residues: CASSFGDRASYEQYF.